The subject of this entry is one T cell receptor beta chain. Its target is not known. Clones were read by immunoSEQ multiplex PCR, and TCRdb kept only the in-frame ones, dropping some. Here the sample spans 130,000 to 150,000 clones, roughly 93% being singletons. Trimming took 3 bases from V and 2 from J, leaving 7 bases between them. Germline V lookup: CDR1 DFQATT, CDR2 SNEGSKA (reference sequence). This CDR3 is 13 amino acids long. The sample belongs to a study of T cell responses to AZD1222 COVID-19 vaccine. General observations from the study: Increases in Spike-specific TCR breadth and depth were seen after two AZD1222 doses. In a largely white British group with more females than males, clonal diversity was possibly underestimated.

The sample in question was peripheral blood, obtained after recovery from COVID-19. This TCR came from an adult who had recovered from COVID-19. The chain is built from TRBV20-1 and TRBJ1-4, with a possible D match to TRBD1 (6 bases). This CDR3 reads CSASRGTNEKLFF. CDR3 nucleotide sequence: TGCAGTGCTAGTAGGGGGACTAATGAAAAACTGTTTTTT.